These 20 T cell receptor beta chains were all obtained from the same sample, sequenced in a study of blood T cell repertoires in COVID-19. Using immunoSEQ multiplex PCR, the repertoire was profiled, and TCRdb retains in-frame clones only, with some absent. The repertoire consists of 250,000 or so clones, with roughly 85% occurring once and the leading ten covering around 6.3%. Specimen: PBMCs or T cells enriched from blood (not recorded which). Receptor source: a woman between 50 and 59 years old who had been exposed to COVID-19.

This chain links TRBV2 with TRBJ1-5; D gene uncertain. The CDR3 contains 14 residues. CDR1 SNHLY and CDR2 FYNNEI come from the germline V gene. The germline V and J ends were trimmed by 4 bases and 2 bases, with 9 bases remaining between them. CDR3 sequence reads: CASSVGVGNQPQHF. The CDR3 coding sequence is TGTGCCAGCAGTGTCGGGGTAGGCAATCAGCCCCAGCATTTT. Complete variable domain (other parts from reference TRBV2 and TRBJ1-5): EPEVTQTPSHQVTQMGQEVILRCVPISNHLYFYWYRQILGQKVEFLVSFYNNEISEKSEIFDDQFSVERPDGSNFTLKIRSTKLEDSAMYFCASSVGVGNQPQHFGDGTRLSIL.

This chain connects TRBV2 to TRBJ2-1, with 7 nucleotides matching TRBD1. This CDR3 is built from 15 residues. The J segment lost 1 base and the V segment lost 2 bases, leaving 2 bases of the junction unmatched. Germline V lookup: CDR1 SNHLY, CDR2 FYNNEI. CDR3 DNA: TGTGCCAGCAGTGAAAACAGGGGATCCTACAATGAGCAGTTCTTC. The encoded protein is CASSENRGSYNEQFF. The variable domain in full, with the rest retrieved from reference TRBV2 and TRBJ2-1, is EPEVTQTPSHQVTQMGQEVILRCVPISNHLYFYWYRQILGQKVEFLVSFYNNEISEKSEIFDDQFSVERPDGSNFTLKIRSTKLEDSAMYFCASSENRGSYNEQFFGPGTRLTVL.

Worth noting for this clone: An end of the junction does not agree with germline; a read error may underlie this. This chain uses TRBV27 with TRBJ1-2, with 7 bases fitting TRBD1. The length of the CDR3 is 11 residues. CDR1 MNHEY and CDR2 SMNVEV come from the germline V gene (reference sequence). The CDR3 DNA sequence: TGTGCCAGCAAAAGGACCGGGACAGTCTATTTC. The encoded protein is CASKRTGTVYF.

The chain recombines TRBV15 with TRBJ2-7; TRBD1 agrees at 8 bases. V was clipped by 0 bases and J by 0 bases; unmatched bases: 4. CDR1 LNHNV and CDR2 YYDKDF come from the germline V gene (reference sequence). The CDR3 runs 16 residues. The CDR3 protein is CATSRDRDRSSYEQYF. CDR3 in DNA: TGTGCCACCAGCAGAGACCGGGACAGGAGCTCCTACGAGCAGTACTTC.

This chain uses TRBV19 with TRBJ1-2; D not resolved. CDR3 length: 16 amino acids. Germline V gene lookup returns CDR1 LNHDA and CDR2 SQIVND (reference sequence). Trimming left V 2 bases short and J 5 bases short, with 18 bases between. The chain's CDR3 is CASSIRIGSVEYGYTF. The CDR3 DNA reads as TGTGCCAGTAGTATAAGAATAGGCAGCGTTGAGTATGGCTACACCTTC. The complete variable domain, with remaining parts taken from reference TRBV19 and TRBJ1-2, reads DGGITQSPKYLFRKEGQNVTLSCEQNLNHDAMYWYRQDPGQGLRLIYYSQIVNDFQKGDIAEGYSVSREKKESFPLTVTSAQKNPTAFYLCASSIRIGSVEYGYTFGSGTRLTVV.

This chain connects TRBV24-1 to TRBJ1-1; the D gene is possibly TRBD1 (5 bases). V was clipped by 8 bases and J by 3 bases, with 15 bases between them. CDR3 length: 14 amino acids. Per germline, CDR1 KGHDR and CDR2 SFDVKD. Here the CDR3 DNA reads TGTGCCACCATGGGGGAGCGGGGGGACACTGAAGCTTTCTTT. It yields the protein CATMGERGDTEAFF.

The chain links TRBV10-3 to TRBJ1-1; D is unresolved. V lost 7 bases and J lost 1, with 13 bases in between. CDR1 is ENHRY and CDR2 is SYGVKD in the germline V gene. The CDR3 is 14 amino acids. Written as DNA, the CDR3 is TGTGCCATCAAATCCACTTTTGGGAACACTGAAGCTTTCTTT. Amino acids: CAIKSTFGNTEAFF.

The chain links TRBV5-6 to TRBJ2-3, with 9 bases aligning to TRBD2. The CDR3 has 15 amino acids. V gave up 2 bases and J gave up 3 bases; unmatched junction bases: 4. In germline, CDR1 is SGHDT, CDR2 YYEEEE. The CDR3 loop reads CASSFLAGYTDTQYF. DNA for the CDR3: TGTGCCAGCAGCTTCCTAGCGGGGTATACAGATACGCAGTATTTT.

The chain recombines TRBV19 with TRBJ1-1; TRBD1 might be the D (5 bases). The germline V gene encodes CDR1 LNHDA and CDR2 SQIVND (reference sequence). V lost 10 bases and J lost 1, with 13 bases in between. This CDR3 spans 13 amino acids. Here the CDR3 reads CATSMGGNTEAFF. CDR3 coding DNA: TGTGCCACCTCTATGGGGGGGAACACTGAAGCTTTCTTT.

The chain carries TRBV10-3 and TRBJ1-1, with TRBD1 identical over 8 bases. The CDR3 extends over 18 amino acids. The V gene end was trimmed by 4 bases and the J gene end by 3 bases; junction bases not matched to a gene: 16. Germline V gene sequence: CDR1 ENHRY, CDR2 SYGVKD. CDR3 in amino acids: CAISGLDRGLNRDTEAFF. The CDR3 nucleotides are TGTGCCATCAGTGGGCTAGACAGGGGCCTGAACCGCGACACTGAAGCTTTCTTT.

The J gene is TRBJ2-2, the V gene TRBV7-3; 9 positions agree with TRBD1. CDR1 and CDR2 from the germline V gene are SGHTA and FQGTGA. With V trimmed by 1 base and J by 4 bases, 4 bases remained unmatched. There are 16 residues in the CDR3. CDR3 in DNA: TGTGCCAGCAGCTTAAGGGACAGGGCAATCACCGGGGAGCTGTTTTTT. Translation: CASSLRDRAITGELFF. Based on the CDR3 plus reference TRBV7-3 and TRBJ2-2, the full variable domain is GAGVSQTPSNKVTEKGKYVELRCDPISGHTALYWYRQSLGQGPEFLIYFQGTGAADDSGLPNDRFFAVRPEGSVSTLKIQRTERGDSAVYLCASSLRDRAITGELFFGEGSRLTVL.

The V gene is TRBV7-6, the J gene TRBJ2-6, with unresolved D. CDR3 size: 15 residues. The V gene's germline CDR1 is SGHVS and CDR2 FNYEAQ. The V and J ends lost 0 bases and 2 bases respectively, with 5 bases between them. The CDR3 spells CASSLARAGANVLTF. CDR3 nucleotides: TGTGCCAGCAGCTTAGCCCGGGCTGGGGCCAACGTCCTGACTTTC.

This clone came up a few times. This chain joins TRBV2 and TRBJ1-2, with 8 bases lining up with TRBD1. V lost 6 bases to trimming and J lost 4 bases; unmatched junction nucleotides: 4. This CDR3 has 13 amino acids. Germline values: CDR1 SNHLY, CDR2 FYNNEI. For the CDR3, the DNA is TGTGCCAGCAGCGAAACAGGGGGCTATGGCTACACCTTC. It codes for CASSETGGYGYTF.

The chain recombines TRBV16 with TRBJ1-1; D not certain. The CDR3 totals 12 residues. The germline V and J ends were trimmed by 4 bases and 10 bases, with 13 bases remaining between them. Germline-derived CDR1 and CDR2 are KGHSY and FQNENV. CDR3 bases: TGTGCCAGCAGCCTAGGAGGGCGCGGAGCTTTCTTT. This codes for CASSLGGRGAFF.

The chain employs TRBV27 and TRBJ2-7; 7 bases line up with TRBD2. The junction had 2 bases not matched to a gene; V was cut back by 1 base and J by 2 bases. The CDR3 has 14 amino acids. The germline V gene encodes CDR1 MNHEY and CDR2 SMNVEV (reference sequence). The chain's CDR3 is CASSLFAGAYEQYF. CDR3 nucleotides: TGTGCCAGCAGTTTATTTGCGGGGGCCTACGAGCAGTACTTC.

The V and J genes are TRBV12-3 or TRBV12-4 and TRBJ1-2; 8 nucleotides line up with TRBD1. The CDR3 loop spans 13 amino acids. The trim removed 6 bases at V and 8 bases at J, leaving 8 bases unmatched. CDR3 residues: CASSTRTGRGYTF. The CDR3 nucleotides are TGTGCCAGCAGCACCCGGACAGGGCGCGGCTACACCTTC.

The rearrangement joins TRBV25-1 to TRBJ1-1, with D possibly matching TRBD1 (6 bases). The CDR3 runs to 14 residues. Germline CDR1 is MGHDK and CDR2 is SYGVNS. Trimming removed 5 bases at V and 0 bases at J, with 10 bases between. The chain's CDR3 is CASSLTGMNTEAFF. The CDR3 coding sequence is TGTGCCAGCAGTCTCACAGGGATGAACACTGAAGCTTTCTTT.

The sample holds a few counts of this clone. CDR3 nucleotides: TGTGCCACCAGCAGAGACCCGGAAGGGGATTCACCCCTCCACTTT. It yields the protein CATSRDPEGDSPLHF. The rearrangement links TRBV15 to TRBJ1-6; a weak D match, TRBD1 (5 bases). The ends were cut back, 0 bases at V and 8 bases at J, with 11 bases in the middle. The CDR3 covers 15 residues. CDR1 and CDR2 (germline): LNHNV, YYDKDF (reference sequence).

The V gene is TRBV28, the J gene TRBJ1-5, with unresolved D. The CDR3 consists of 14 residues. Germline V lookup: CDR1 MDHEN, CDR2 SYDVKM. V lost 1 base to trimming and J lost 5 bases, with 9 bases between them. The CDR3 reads CASSLSGSHQPQHF. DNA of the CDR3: TGTGCCAGCAGTTTATCGGGGTCCCATCAGCCCCAGCATTTT. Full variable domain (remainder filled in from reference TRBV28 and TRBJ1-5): DVKVTQSSRYLVKRTGEKVFLECVQDMDHENMFWYRQDPGLGLRLIYFSYDVKMKEKGDIPEGYSVSREKKERFSLILESASTNQTSMYLCASSLSGSHQPQHFGDGTRLSIL.

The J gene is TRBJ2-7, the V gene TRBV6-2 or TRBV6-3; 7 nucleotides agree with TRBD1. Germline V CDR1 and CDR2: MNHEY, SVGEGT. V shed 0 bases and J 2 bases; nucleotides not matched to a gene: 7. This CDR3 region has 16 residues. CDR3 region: CASSYSRNRGTYEQYF. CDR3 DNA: TGTGCCAGCAGTTACTCAAGGAACAGGGGAACCTACGAGCAGTACTTC.